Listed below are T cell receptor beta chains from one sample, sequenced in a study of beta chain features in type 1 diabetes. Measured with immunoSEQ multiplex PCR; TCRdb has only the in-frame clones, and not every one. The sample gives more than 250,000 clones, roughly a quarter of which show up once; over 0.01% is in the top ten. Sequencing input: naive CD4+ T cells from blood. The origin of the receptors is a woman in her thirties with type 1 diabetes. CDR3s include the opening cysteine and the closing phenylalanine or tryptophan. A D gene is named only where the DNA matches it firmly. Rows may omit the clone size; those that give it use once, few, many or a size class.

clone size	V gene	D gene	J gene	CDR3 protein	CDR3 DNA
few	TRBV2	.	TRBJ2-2	CASRNGTNTGELFF	TGTGCCAGCAGAAACGGGACGAACACCGGGGAGCTGTTTTTT
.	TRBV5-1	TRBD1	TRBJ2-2	CASSIRQGNTGELFF	TGCGCCAGCAGCATAAGACAGGGGAACACCGGGGAGCTGTTTTTT
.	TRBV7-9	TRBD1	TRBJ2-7	CASSPSGTDYEQYF	TGTGCCAGCAGTCCCTCCGGGACAGACTACGAGCAGTACTTC
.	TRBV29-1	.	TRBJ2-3	CSVDRQPDTQYF	TGCAGCGTTGACCGACAACCAGATACGCAGTATTTT
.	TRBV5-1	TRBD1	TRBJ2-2	CASSTGTGWLGELFF	TGCGCCAGCAGCACCGGGACAGGGTGGCTTGGGGAGCTGTTTTTT
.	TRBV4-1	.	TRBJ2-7	CASSQDGGEQYF	TGCGCCAGCAGCCAAGATGGCGGCGAGCAGTACTTC
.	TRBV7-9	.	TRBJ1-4	CASSLNRAATNEKLFF	TGTGCCAGCAGCCTCAACAGGGCTGCAACTAATGAAAAACTGTTTTTT
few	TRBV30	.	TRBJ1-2	CAWSSGQFNTF	TGTGCCTGGAGTTCAGGACAGTTTAACACCTTC
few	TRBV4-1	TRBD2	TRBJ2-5	CASSQPTSGQETQYF	TGCGCCAGCAGCCAACCGACTAGCGGTCAAGAGACCCAGTACTTC
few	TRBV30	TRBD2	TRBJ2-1	CAWSISGSVPREQFF	TGTGCCTGGAGTATTAGCGGGAGCGTCCCTCGTGAGCAGTTCTTC
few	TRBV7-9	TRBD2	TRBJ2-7	CASSSQEGGEQYF	TGTGCCAGCAGCTCCCAGGAGGGAGGGGAGCAGTACTTC
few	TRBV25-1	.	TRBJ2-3	CASRRGGTDTQYF	TGTGCCAGCAGAAGGGGCGGTACAGATACGCAGTATTTT
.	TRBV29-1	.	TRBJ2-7	CSVGGPGAYEQYF	TGCAGCGTTGGGGGACCGGGGGCCTACGAGCAGTACTTC
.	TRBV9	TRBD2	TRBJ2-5	CASSVGSSGRPGTQYF	TGTGCCAGCAGCGTAGGTTCCAGCGGGAGACCTGGGACCCAGTACTTC
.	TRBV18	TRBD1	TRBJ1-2	CASTTGQDDGYTF	TGTGCCAGTACCACGGGACAGGATGATGGCTACACCTTC
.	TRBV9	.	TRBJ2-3	CASSARGYTDTQYF	TGTGCCAGCAGCGCCCGCGGATACACAGATACGCAGTATTTT
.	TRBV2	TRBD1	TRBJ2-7	CASSGQGYEQYF	TGTGCCAGCAGTGGACAGGGTTACGAGCAGTACTTC
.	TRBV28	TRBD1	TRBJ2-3	CASSGGQGPTDTQYF	TGTGCCAGCAGTGGGGGACAGGGCCCCACAGATACGCAGTATTTT
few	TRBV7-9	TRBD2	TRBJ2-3	CASSETSDSQYF	TGTGCCAGCAGCGAAACTAGCGACTCGCAGTATTTT
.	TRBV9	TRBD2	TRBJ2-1	CASSLRAGEDEQFF	TGTGCCAGCAGCCTAAGAGCGGGAGAGGATGAGCAGTTCTTC
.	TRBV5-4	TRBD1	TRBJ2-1	CASSSSGQLYNEQFF	TGTGCCAGCAGCTCGTCGGGACAGCTCTACAATGAGCAGTTCTTC
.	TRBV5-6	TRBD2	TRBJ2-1	CASSLGLAAYNEQFF	TGTGCCAGCAGCTTGGGTCTAGCGGCCTACAATGAGCAGTTCTTC
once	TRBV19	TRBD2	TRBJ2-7	CASSPTTSANPYEQYF	TGTGCCAGTAGTCCGACCACTAGCGCGAACCCTTACGAGCAGTACTTC
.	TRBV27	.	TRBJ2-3	CASSFRVSDTQYF	TGTGCCAGCAGTTTCAGGGTTTCAGATACGCAGTATTTT
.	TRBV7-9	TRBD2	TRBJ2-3	CASSRGAGGRTDTQYF	TGTGCCAGCAGCCGTGGAGCGGGAGGTCGGACAGATACGCAGTATTTT